This TCR beta chain was sequenced for a study of T cell responses to AZD1222 COVID-19 vaccine. Using immunoSEQ multiplex PCR, the repertoire was profiled, and TCRdb retains in-frame clones only, with some absent. Found here are about 150,000 clones, around 90% of them singletons; the top ten hold around 1.9%. V lost 4 bases and J lost 0; bases outside the gene matches: 7. This CDR3 contains 15 residues. The germline CDR1 and CDR2 sequences are SGHRS and YFSETQ. The receptor comes from an adult in good health. Source: peripheral blood, taken on day 0 of AZD1222 vaccination. The chain joins TRBV5-1 to TRBJ2-7, with 7 bases fitting TRBD1. CDR3 bases: TGCGCCAGCAGCCCTACAGGACAGGACTCCTACGAGCAGTACTTC. It translates to CASSPTGQDSYEQYF.